This T cell receptor (beta chain) was recovered during a study of T-cell reconstitution after alpha-beta-depleted transplantation in children. Molecular barcoding with unique molecular identifiers was used for the TCRbeta library. From the PCR reads, TCRdb called clonotypes with MiXCR, one entry per CDR3 protein. The sample carries 450,000 to 700,000 distinct CDR3 sequences, around 27% recorded once. This clonotype was seen more than once but under ten times. Antigen specificity is unknown. This CDR3 is built from 14 residues. The germline V gene has CDR1 DFQATT and CDR2 SNEGSKA (reference sequence). Trimming removed 1 base at V and 2 bases at J, with 11 bases between. The study, taken as a whole, reports: The origin of alpha-beta T cells about two months after transplant was reportedly several hundred expanded graft clones.

This TCR was recovered from a boy younger than two with Wiskott-Aldrich syndrome, due to receive a stem cell transplant. The gene calls are TRBV20-1 and TRBJ2-5; D gene uncertain. Material: PBMCs, obtained before TCRalphabeta/CD19-depleted stem cell transplant. The CDR3 bases are TGCAGTGCTAGAGTCCCCGGGCCGCAAGAGACCCAGTACTTC. It specifies CSARVPGPQETQYF.